This TCR beta chain derives from a study of control samples from healthy donors and cancer patients. Only in-frame clones appear in the TCRdb table, and some are missing; sequencing was by immunoSEQ multiplex PCR. The sample has about 150,000 clones, 85% to 95% seen once. The CDR3 has 14 residues. The V gene lost 2 bases and the J gene lost 0 bases, with 6 bases spanning the gap. CDR1 is KGHDR and CDR2 is SFDVKD in the germline V gene. The sample comprised blood. The sequence was obtained from a man between 35 and 55 years old in good health. The chain joins TRBV24-1 to TRBJ1-2; D is unclear. The CDR3 DNA reads TGTGCCACCAGTGATTCCCGGTCTAACTATGGCTACACCTTC. Protein sequence: CATSDSRSNYGYTF.